The 21 T cell receptor beta chains below all came from one sample that was sequenced in a study of human T cells and chemical hapten exposure. TCRdb ran MiXCR on the 5' RACE reads and lists one entry per CDR3 protein. The sample has around 100,000 distinct CDR3 sequences, 15% to 20% seen once. Unseparated into fractions, whole blood served as the source from which total RNA was extracted. Source of these receptors: a human donor in good health.

In this sample, this clonotype turned up many times. The rearrangement joins TRBV29-1 to TRBJ1-1, with TRBD1 identical over 9 bases. This CDR3 is built from 13 residues. The V segment lost 4 bases and the J segment 4 bases; nucleotides outside the gene matches: 4. Germline V lookup: CDR1 SQVTM, CDR2 ANQGSEA. This chain's CDR3 is CSVVGTGSTEAFF. The CDR3 DNA reads as TGCAGCGTTGTAGGGACAGGGTCCACTGAAGCTTTCTTT.

The CDR3 loop reads CAISESGGPSYEQYF. In DNA form, the CDR3 reads TGTGCCATCAGTGAGTCAGGAGGGCCCAGCTACGAGCAGTACTTC. The V and J genes are TRBV10-3 and TRBJ2-7; TRBD2 might be the D (6 bases). This CDR3 region has 15 residues. The V gene lost 0 bases and the J gene lost 3 bases, with 12 bases spanning the gap. Germline values: CDR1 ENHRY, CDR2 SYGVKD.

The chain has TRBV6-5 and TRBJ2-7; a possible D gene is TRBD1 (6 bases). This CDR3 spans 16 amino acids. Germline CDR1 is MNHEY and CDR2 is SVGAGI. The V and J ends lost 7 bases and 5 bases respectively, with 24 bases between them. CDR3 nucleotide sequence: TGTGCCAGCAAGACCAAACAGGGTCCCGGCCTTAACGAGCAGTACTTC. Protein product: CASKTKQGPGLNEQYF.

V usage is TRBV5-1 and J usage is TRBJ1-2; D remains ambiguous. CDR1 and CDR2 from the germline V gene are SGHRS and YFSETQ. Trimming took off 4 bases at V and 2 bases at J, with 15 bases between the two ends. This CDR3 has 15 amino acids. The CDR3 here is CASSPTRTGNYGYTF. The DNA for the CDR3 is TGCGCCAGCAGCCCGACCCGGACTGGAAACTATGGCTACACCTTC. Combining the CDR3 with reference TRBV5-1 and TRBJ1-2 gives the whole variable domain KAGVTQTPRYLIKTRGQQVTLSCSPISGHRSVSWYQQTPGQGLQFLFEYFSETQRNKGNFPGRFSGRQFSNSRSEMNVSTLELGDSALYLCASSPTRTGNYGYTFGSGTRLTVV.

The rearrangement joins TRBV2 to TRBJ2-7; D perhaps matches TRBD1 (5 bases). The CDR3 contains 15 residues. Germline-derived CDR1 and CDR2 are SNHLY and FYNNEI. The V gene lost 5 bases and the J gene lost 12 bases, with 26 bases spanning the gap. CDR3 in DNA: TGTGCCAGCAGTCCTCTACTTGGACAAATCGCCGACTGGTACTTC. Translating it yields CASSPLLGQIADWYF.

This clonotype has only a few counts. V gene TRBV4-1 combines with J gene TRBJ2-2, with D possibly being TRBD2 (6 bases). CDR3 size: 16 residues. With 4 bases removed from V and 0 bases from J, the gap between germline ends came to 12 bases. Germline-derived CDR1 and CDR2 are MGHRA and YSYEKL. CDR3 coding DNA: TGCGCCAGCAGCCGCCCCGGGACTTCGAACACCGGGGAGCTGTTTTTT. Translated: CASSRPGTSNTGELFF.

The chain links TRBV6-1 to TRBJ2-7; TRBD2 agrees at 8 bases. V lost 4 bases, J lost 2 bases, and 13 bases stayed unmatched. Germline CDR1 and CDR2: MNHNS and SASEGT. The CDR3 is 17 amino acids. The CDR3 protein is CASSVTPEGAGAYEQYF. As DNA, the CDR3 is TGTGCCAGCAGTGTCACCCCCGAAGGAGCGGGAGCCTACGAGCAGTACTTC.

The chain uses TRBV12-3 or TRBV12-4 and TRBJ2-1; 9 nucleotides agree with TRBD2. Losses at the gene ends were 5 bases for V and 0 bases for J; bases not matched to a gene: 20. The CDR3 loop spans 21 amino acids. In DNA, the CDR3 is TGTGCCAGCAGTCGAAGGAGAGGACTAGCGAGAACCCCGAGCTCCTACAATGAGCAGTTCTTC. The encoded protein is CASSRRRGLARTPSSYNEQFF.

This clonotype was seen a handful of times. The chain is built from TRBV7-9 and TRBJ2-7; 10 nucleotides line up with TRBD1. V was pared by 4 bases and J by 3 bases, with 6 bases of the junction left unmatched. The germline CDR1 and CDR2 sequences are SEHNR and FQNEAQ (reference sequence). The CDR3 totals 15 residues. The CDR3 loop reads CASSSSGTGDYEQYF. The CDR3 DNA follows: TGTGCCAGCAGCTCCTCCGGGACAGGGGACTACGAGCAGTACTTC.

This chain uses TRBV6-2 or TRBV6-3 with TRBJ2-7, with 10 bases matching TRBD2. Germline trimming cut 2 bases from V and 4 bases from J; bases unmatched to any gene: 2. The length of the CDR3 is 14 residues. The V gene's germline CDR1 is MNHEY and CDR2 SVGEGT. Here the CDR3 DNA reads TGTGCCAGCAGTTACGGGACTAGCGTATACGAGCAGTACTTC. Amino acids: CASSYGTSVYEQYF.

The chain couples TRBV3-1 to TRBJ1-6; D remains ambiguous. The CDR3 runs 13 residues. Trimming took 0 bases from V and 7 from J, leaving 4 bases between them. Germline values: CDR1 LGHDT, CDR2 YNNKEL (reference sequence). The CDR3 DNA reads as TGTGCCAGCAGCCAAGAAGGCAATTCACCCCTCCACTTT. Translation gives CASSQEGNSPLHF.

This clonotype was recorded a few times. The gene calls are TRBV4-1 and TRBJ1-4; D uncertain. V gave up 0 bases and J gave up 10 bases, with 18 bases separating them. The CDR3 has 16 amino acids. Germline values: CDR1 MGHRA, CDR2 YSYEKL. The CDR3 sequence: CASSQEWASQVGKLFF. The CDR3 coding sequence is TGCGCCAGCAGCCAAGAATGGGCTTCCCAAGTAGGAAAACTGTTTTTT.

There are a few counts of this clonotype. The chain employs TRBV2 and TRBJ2-7; TRBD1 agrees at 7 bases. V lost 2 bases and J lost 2; bases outside the gene matches: 3. The CDR3 is 14 residues long. The germline CDR1 and CDR2 sequences are SNHLY and FYNNEI. In nucleotides, the CDR3 is TGTGCCAGCAGTGAATACAGGGGAACCTACGAGCAGTACTTC. Its protein product is CASSEYRGTYEQYF.

The V call is TRBV10-3, the J call TRBJ2-3; D may match TRBD1 or TRBD2 (5 bases each). This CDR3 has 12 amino acids. Looked up from germline, CDR1 is ENHRY and CDR2 is SYGVKD. V lost 7 bases, J lost 4 bases, and 9 bases lay in between. The CDR3 DNA is TGTGCCATCATGGGGGAATCAGATACGCAGTATTTT. It is translated as CAIMGESDTQYF.

The chain has TRBV20-1 and TRBJ2-6; possible D gene TRBD1, 6 bases. Trimming left V 0 bases short and J 1 base short, with 16 bases between. The CDR3 covers 18 residues. Looked up from germline, CDR1 is DFQATT and CDR2 is SNEGSKA (reference sequence). As DNA, the CDR3 is TGCAGTGCTAGAGATCGTCCCTTTAGGGGGTCTGGGGCCAACGTCCTGACTTTC. This encodes CSARDRPFRGSGANVLTF.

This clonotype turned up a few times. The J gene is TRBJ1-5, the V gene TRBV6-5; D gene unclear. The CDR3 is made up of 13 amino acids. Germline assignment: CDR1 MNHEY and CDR2 SVGAGI. V gave up 2 bases and J gave up 4 bases, with 6 bases separating them. The CDR3 DNA reads as TGTGCCAGCAGTTACGGGCCTAATCAGCCCCAGCATTTT. This sequence encodes CASSYGPNQPQHF.

This clonotype turned up a few times. The chain uses TRBV9 and TRBJ2-7; 7 bases fit TRBD1. CDR3 length: 15 residues. The germline gives CDR1 SGDLS, CDR2 YYNGEE. Trimming took 3 bases from V and 7 from J; bases not matched to a gene: 13. Here the CDR3 DNA reads TGTGCCAGCAGCGCAGGGGGATATGGACCTCGTGAGCAGTACTTC. It is translated as CASSAGGYGPREQYF.

This clonotype was found many times. One end of the junction is discordant with germline, which a read error may explain. The rearrangement joins TRBV7-7 to TRBJ2-4; D may be TRBD2 (8 bases). There are 16 residues in the CDR3. Germline V CDR1 and CDR2: SSHAT, FNYEAQ (reference sequence). The CDR3 DNA sequence: TGTGCTAGCAGCCGGGAGGGGGCTCTAGCCAAAAACATTCAGTACTTC. It encodes CASSREGALAKNIQYF.

This chain joins TRBV11-3 and TRBJ2-5; tentatively, D is TRBD2 (6 bases). Germline V gene sequence: CDR1 SGHNT, CDR2 YENEEA. The CDR3 consists of 14 residues. V was pared by 0 bases and J by 4 bases, with 9 bases between. The CDR3 coding sequence is TGTGCCAGCAGCTTAGATGGTAGCGGAGAGACCCAGTACTTC. Amino acid sequence: CASSLDGSGETQYF.

The rearrangement joins TRBV2 to TRBJ2-2; no clear D gene. Looked up from germline, CDR1 is SNHLY and CDR2 is FYNNEI. Trimming removed 2 bases from V and 5 bases from J, with 15 bases in between. The CDR3 extends over 16 amino acids. Here the CDR3 DNA reads TGTGCCAGCAGTGAATATGTGGGAAGGTCGACCGGGGAGCTGTTTTTT. Translated, it gives CASSEYVGRSTGELFF.

This clonotype was detected a few times. The chain links TRBV29-1 to TRBJ2-7; D is ambiguous. The length of the CDR3 is 12 residues. Germline CDR1 and CDR2: SQVTM and ANQGSEA. Trimming cost V 7 bases and J 0 bases, with 10 bases left between them. CDR3 residues: CSARESSYEQYF. CDR3 bases: TGCAGCGCCCGAGAAAGCTCCTACGAGCAGTACTTC.